This T cell receptor (beta chain) was found in a study of shared clonotypes between healthy human individuals (TCRdb year 2020). For the wider study: The cohort included three men and a couple of women between 18 and 49 years of age. Between about 0.9 and 9 billion PBMCs per donor were obtained by leukapheresis. For each donor, CD4 naive and CD4 memory were each run on three plates, CD8 naive on two plates, and CD8 memory on one plate. To estimate repertoire size and how much clonotypes are shared between individuals, the study performed deep sequencing of blood TCR repertoires from a handful of healthy adults. To increase sequencing depth and limit assay-specific biases, different laboratories used diverse techniques to prepare libraries and sequence TCR repertoires.

Remarks on this clone: The clone's antigen remains unknown. A single base separates this from a much larger clone, so it may be a read error.

Broad study findings and their caveats: Based on pairwise subsampling, the degree of clonotype sharing among donors was expected to be affected by sequencing depth. When a handful of donors were compared, the shared fraction of clonotypes was around 5% for naive CD4, roughly 3.4% for naive CD8, more than 2% for memory CD4, and 0.4% for memory CD8. Clonotypes shared by all four sorted-subset donors showed higher generation probabilities than non-shared clonotypes. Estimated clonotype richness was generally larger for naive than for memory subsets. The small number of donors limited the genetic and exposure-history diversity represented. Incomplete sequencing was indicated by rarefaction of sorted-subset datasets, despite the large sequencing depth. Only blood was sampled, and tissue TCR repertoires likely differ from those in blood.

Using the deep immunoSEQ assay, TCR CDR3 regions were amplified from genomic DNA by multiplex PCR. For each cell subset, the extracted genomic DNA was distributed evenly across all wells of several immunoSEQ 96-well plates, and each plate served as one replicate. For sorted subsets, approximately 210 ng genomic DNA, equal to 30,000 to 35,000 T cell genomes, was loaded into each replicate PCR. The purified libraries were quantified using a Qubit 3.0 fluorometer, sized with a Bioanalyzer 2100, and then quantified again using the KAPA Library Quantification kit. A separate single-read 150-cycle Illumina NextSeq 550 flow cell was used to sequence each immunoSEQ 96-well plate. As for how the authors treated the data: Because only junctional sequences without quality scores were contained in the immunoSEQ output, filtering matching that applied to full-length reads could not be performed. To assign V/J genes and CDR3, sequences were annotated against IMGT germline references using PyIR, a Python wrapper for IgBLAST v1.9. Reads were filtered out if the reads had weak V/J assignments (E-value above 1e-6), no CDR3, stop codons, out-of-frame junctions, or ambiguous translated residues. V3J clonotypes were defined by identical inferred V gene, J gene, and CDR3 amino acid sequence. To compute the percentage overlap between repertoires, the number of shared unique clonotypes was divided by the size of the smaller repertoire. Richness of each repertoire was evaluated using RTK rarefaction, the Chao1 estimator, and Recon v2.1 estimates of unobserved clonotypes. OLGA was used to compute generation probabilities for all TCRbeta clonotypes that the gDNA method yielded from a handful of donors. The clones in this table, taken by TCRdb from immuneACCESS, are in-frame only. Not every clone is retained; where verified, under half of the shortfall comes from an unresolved V gene, and the cause of the rest is unknown. V, J and clone size reflect that table, while D and trimming were determined from the DNA. Counted in this sample were a few million clones; approximately 96% of them appeared once. The ten largest make up approximately 0.13% of the sample.

V lost 4 bases and J lost 1 base; the stretch between them is 1 base long. Sequences SGHTA (CDR1) and FQGNSA (CDR2) are obtained from the germline V gene. The CDR3, cysteine through phenylalanine, is 12 amino acids long. Solely the CDR3 DNA is kept, with 36 bases framed from the first base. Donors were healthy HIV-negative adults with no recently reported acute infections or vaccinations. Only Caucasian adults living in Nashville, Tennessee, USA were represented among the donors. CD4+ T cells were enriched through magnetic negative selection, after which naive cells were positively selected on CD45RA and the remaining negative fraction served as the memory subset. Blood was collected by leukapheresis, and PBMCs were isolated by Ficoll-Histopaque density gradient centrifugation and then cryopreserved in liquid nitrogen vapor phase. Analytical flow cytometry was used to check the purity and quantity of every magnetically sorted T cell population. Genomic DNA was isolated from each sorted fraction and quantified by UV absorbance on a Nanodrop 2000c.

The chain is assembled from TRBV7-2 and TRBJ2-2; the D gene is not confidently resolved. Sequenced: naive CD4+ T cells sorted from blood. The label giving this sample's cell subset or site can be read as: CD45RA+ positively selected. The origin of this receptor is a man aged 18 to 30 in good health. The bases read TGTGCCAGCAGCTGGAACACCGGGGAGCTGTTTTTT. It translates as CASSWNTGELFF.